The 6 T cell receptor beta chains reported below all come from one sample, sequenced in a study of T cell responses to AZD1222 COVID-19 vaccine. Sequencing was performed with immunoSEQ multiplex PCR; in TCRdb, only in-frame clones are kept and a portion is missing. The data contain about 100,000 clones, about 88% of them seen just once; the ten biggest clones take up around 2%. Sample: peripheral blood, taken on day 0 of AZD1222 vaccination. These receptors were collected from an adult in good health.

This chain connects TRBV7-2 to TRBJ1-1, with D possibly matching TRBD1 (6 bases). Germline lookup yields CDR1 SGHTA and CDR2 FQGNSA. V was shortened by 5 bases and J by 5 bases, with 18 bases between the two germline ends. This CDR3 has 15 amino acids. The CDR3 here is CASSDWHRRGTEAFF. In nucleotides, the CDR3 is TGTGCCAGCAGCGACTGGCACAGGAGGGGGACTGAAGCTTTCTTT. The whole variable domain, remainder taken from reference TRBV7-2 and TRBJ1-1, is GAGVSQSPSNKVTEKGKDVELRCDPISGHTALYWYRQSLGQGLEFLIYFQGNSAPDKSGLPSDRFSAERTGGSVSTLTIQRTQQEDSAVYLCASSDWHRRGTEAFFGQGTRLTVV.

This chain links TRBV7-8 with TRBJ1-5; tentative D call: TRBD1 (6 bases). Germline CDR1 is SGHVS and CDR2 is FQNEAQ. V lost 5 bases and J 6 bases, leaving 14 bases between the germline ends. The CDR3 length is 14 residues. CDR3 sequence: CASSATGLVQPQHF. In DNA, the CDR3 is TGTGCCAGCAGCGCCACAGGGTTAGTTCAGCCCCAGCATTTT.

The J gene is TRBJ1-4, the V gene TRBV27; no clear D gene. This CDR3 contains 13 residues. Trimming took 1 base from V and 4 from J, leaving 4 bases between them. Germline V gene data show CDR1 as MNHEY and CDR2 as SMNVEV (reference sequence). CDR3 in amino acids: CASSLYGNEKLFF. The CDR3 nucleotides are TGTGCCAGCAGTTTATACGGTAATGAAAAACTGTTTTTT.

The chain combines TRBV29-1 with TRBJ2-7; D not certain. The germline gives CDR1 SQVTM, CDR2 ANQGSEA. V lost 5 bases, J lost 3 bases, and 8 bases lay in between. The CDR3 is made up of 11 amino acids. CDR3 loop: CSVRSVYEQYF. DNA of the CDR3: TGCAGCGTTCGGTCTGTCTACGAGCAGTACTTC.

This CDR3 reads CASSLRFDSPYSNQPQHF. In DNA form, the CDR3 reads TGTGCCAGCAGCTTAAGGTTTGACAGCCCTTATAGCAATCAGCCCCAGCATTTT. This chain links TRBV7-8 with TRBJ1-5; tentatively, D is TRBD1 (5 bases). CDR1 is SGHVS, CDR2 FQNEAQ, per germline. The CDR3 consists of 18 residues. Trimming left V 2 bases short and J 0 bases short, with 17 bases between.

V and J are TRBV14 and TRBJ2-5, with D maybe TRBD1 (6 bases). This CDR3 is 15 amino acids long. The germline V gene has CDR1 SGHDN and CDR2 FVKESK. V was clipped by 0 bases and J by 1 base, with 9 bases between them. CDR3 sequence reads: CASSQERGSQETQYF. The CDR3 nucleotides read TGTGCCAGCAGCCAAGAAAGGGGGTCCCAAGAGACCCAGTACTTC.